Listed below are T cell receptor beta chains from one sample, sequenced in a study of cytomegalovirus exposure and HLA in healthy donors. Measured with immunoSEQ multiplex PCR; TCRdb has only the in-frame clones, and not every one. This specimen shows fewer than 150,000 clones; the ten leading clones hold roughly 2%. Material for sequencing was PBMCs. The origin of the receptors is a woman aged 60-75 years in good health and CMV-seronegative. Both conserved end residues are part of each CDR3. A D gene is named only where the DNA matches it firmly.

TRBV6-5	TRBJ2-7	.	TGTGCCAGCAGTTTAAGACCCCCAGGGCCCTACGAGCAGTACTTC	CASSLRPPGPYEQYF
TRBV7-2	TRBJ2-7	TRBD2	TGTGCCAGCAGCCCCCAGCGGGAGTCTTACGAGCAGTACTTC	CASSPQRESYEQYF
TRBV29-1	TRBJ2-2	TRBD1	TGCAGCGTTGTGCAGGGGGCACCCGCGACCGGGGAGCTGTTTTTT	CSVVQGAPATGELFF
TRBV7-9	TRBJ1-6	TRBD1	TGTGCCAGCCAGACCGGGACAGGGAACAGAAATTCACCCCTCCACTTT	CASQTGTGNRNSPLHF
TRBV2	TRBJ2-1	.	TGTGCCAGCAGTCGTGGGACTTCGAATGAGCAGTTCTTC	CASSRGTSNEQFF
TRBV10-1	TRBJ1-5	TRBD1	TGCGCCAGCAGTGAGACAGTTAGGGACAGCCTCTTCAATCAGCCCCAGCATTTT	CASSETVRDSLFNQPQHF
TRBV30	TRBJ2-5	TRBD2	TGTGCCTGGGGTAGCGGGAGCGAGACCCAGTACTTC	CAWGSGSETQYF
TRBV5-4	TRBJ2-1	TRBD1	TGTGCCAGCAGCCAGGACAGGTACGCGCAGTTCTTC	CASSQDRYAQFF
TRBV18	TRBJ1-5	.	TGTGCCAGCTCACCTACGAGAAATCAGCCCCAGCATTTT	CASSPTRNQPQHF
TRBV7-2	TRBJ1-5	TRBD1	TGTGCCAGCAGCTTAACAGGGGGCGGGAATCAGCCCCAGCATTTT	CASSLTGGGNQPQHF
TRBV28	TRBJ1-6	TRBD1	TGTGCCAGCAGTTCCGAGGACAGGGTCTCACCCCTCCACTTT	CASSSEDRVSPLHF
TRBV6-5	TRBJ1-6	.	TGTGCCAGCAGTTACCTGGGCCGCGCCAGGTCACCCCTCCACTTT	CASSYLGRARSPLHF
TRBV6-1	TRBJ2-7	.	TGTGCCAGCAGATTCGACAGACCCTTCCACTTC	CASRFDRPFHF
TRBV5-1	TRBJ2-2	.	TGCGCCAGCAGCTTGGATTTGGGGGGGCTGTTCACCGGGGAGCTGTTTTTT	CASSLDLGGLFTGELFF
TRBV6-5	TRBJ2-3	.	TGTGCCAGCAGTTACTCGATAGGAGGGTCAGATACGCAGTATTTT	CASSYSIGGSDTQYF
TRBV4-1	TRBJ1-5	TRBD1	TGCGCCAGCAGCCATCGTCCCCGGGACAGGGTTTATAGCAATCAGCCCCAGCATTTT	CASSHRPRDRVYSNQPQHF
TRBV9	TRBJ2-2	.	TGTGCCAGCAGCGTAGGCGATGTCGGGGAGCTGTTTTTT	CASSVGDVGELFF
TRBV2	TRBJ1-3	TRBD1	TGTGCCAGCAGTGCCGGGACAGGTCGCTCTGGAAACACCATATATTTT	CASSAGTGRSGNTIYF
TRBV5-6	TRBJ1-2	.	TGTGCCAGCAGCTTGGCCAGGGGTTTACTATATGGCTACACCTTC	CASSLARGLLYGYTF
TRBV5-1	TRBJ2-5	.	TGCGCCAGCAGCTTGGCGGGGAACCAAGAGACCCAGTACTTC	CASSLAGNQETQYF
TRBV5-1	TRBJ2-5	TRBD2	TGCGCCAGCAGCTTGGTGAAGCGGGGTGTGGGGGAGACCCAGTACTTC	CASSLVKRGVGETQYF
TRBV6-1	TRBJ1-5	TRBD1	TGTGCCAGCATTCTGGACAGGGGTCCTCAGCCCCAGCATTTT	CASILDRGPQPQHF
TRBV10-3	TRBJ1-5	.	TGTGCCATCAGTGAAGGGACACATCAGCCCCAGCATTTT	CAISEGTHQPQHF
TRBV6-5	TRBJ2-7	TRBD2	TGTGCCAGCAGAGCGGGAGGTGGATACGAGCAGTACTTC	CASRAGGGYEQYF
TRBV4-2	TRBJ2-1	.	TGTGCCAGCAGCCAAGATCGGGCAGGGACTTCCTACAATGAGCAGTTCTTC	CASSQDRAGTSYNEQFF
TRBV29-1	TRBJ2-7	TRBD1	TGCAGCGTTGACTTCGGGACAGGGGGCGAGCAGTACTTC	CSVDFGTGGEQYF
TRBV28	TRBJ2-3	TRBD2	TGTGCCAGCAGTAGACTAGCGGGGAACACAGATACGCAGTATTTT	CASSRLAGNTDTQYF
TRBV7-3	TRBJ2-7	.	TGTGCCAGCAGCCGTTCTAGCGCTGCCTACGAGCAGTACTTC	CASSRSSAAYEQYF
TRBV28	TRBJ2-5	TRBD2	TGTGCCAGCAGCTCCGGGACTAGCGTTTTCGGCGGCCAAGAGACCCAGTACTTC	CASSSGTSVFGGQETQYF
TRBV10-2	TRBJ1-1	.	TGCGCCACCTCTCTCAGTAATATGAACACTGAAGCTTTCTTT	CATSLSNMNTEAFF
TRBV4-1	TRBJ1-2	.	TGCGGCAGCAGCAATTGGGCCCCCAGTAACTATGGCTACACCTTC	CGSSNWAPSNYGYTF
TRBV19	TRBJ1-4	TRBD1	TGTGCCAGTAGAAACGGACAGGGGGCTGGAGAAAAACTGTTTTTT	CASRNGQGAGEKLFF
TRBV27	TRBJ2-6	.	TGTGCCAGCAGTTTAGAAGGGGTTGGGGCCAACGTCCTGACTTTC	CASSLEGVGANVLTF
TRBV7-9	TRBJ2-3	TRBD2	TGTGCCAGCAGCTCCTGGACTAGCGGGGGCCTGGCGGGCACAGATACGCAGTATTTT	CASSSWTSGGLAGTDTQYF
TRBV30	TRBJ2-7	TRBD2	TGTGCCTGGAGTCGGGGGGAGAGGGGGCAGTACTTC	CAWSRGERGQYF
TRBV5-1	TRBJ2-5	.	TGCGCCAGCAGCCCCACTGAACCCCAAGAGACCCAGTACTTC	CASSPTEPQETQYF
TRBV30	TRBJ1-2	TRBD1	TGTGCCTGGAGCGCCCGGGACAGGGATGGAGGCTACACCTTC	CAWSARDRDGGYTF
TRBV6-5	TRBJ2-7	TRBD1	TGTGCCAGCAGTTACTCGAGAGGGACAGGCTACGAGCAGTACTTC	CASSYSRGTGYEQYF
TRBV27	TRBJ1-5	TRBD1	TGTGCCAGCAGTCCTGGGACAGGGGAGCCCCAGCATTTT	CASSPGTGEPQHF
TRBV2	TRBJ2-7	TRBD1	TGTGCCAGCAGTGAATCGCCGGGACAGGGGTACGAGCAGTACTTC	CASSESPGQGYEQYF
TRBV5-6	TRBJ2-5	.	TGTGCCAGCAGCCCGACAGGAGAGACCCAGTACTTC	CASSPTGETQYF
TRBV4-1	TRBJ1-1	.	TGCGCCAGCAGCCAAGAAGGGACTGTGAACACTGAAGCTTTCTTT	CASSQEGTVNTEAFF
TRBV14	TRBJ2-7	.	TGTGCCAGCAGCCAAGAAATCCGAGGTGGCGAGCAGTACTTC	CASSQEIRGGEQYF
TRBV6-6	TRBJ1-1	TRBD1	TGTGCCAGCAGTTCGAGCCCGGGACAGCAAAACACTGAAGCTTTCTTT	CASSSSPGQQNTEAFF
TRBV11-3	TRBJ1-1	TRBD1	TGTGCCAGCAGCTTACGACAGGGAAGGAGCACTGAAGCTTTCTTT	CASSLRQGRSTEAFF
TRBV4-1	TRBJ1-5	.	TGCGCCAGCAGCCAAGATGGGGCAGGGTATCAGCCCCAGCATTTT	CASSQDGAGYQPQHF
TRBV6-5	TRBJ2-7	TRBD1	TGTGCCAGCAGTCGGGACAGCGTGGACGCCTACGAGCAGTACTTC	CASSRDSVDAYEQYF
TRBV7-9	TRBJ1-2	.	TGTGCCAGCAGCTTGGGATCAGGGGTAAATGGCTACACCTTC	CASSLGSGVNGYTF